This TCR beta chain was observed in a study of identical twins. Study-wide results and caveats: Compared with models, monozygotic twins showed more out-of-frame TCR alpha sharing. There was an excess of low generation probability in the out-of-frame alpha sequences that twins shared.

In this sample, this clonotype turned up many times. The target antigen is unknown. Template switching added a universal primer binding site, and final cDNA carried unique molecular identifiers. TCRdb analysed the 5' RACE reads with MiXCR anew, one entry per CDR3 protein. The sample shows approximately 530,000 distinct CDR3 sequences, approximately 20% of them seen only once. The CDR3 has 13 residues. Trimming took off 2 bases at V and 3 bases at J, with 6 bases between the two ends. Germline values: CDR1 MGHRA, CDR2 YSYEKL. In addition, the sample was reused for a study of yellow fever vaccine responses in identical twins.

V usage is TRBV4-1 and J usage is TRBJ2-3; D is unclear. The TCR was taken from a woman between 18 and 29 years old in good health. The source material was CD4+ T cells sorted from blood. The CDR3 DNA reads TGCGCCAGCAGCCAATCCCTGACAGATACGCAGTATTTT. This encodes CASSQSLTDTQYF.